A single sample gave rise to the 22 T cell receptor beta chains below, sequenced in a study of response to subunit inactivated influenza vaccine. TCRdb ran MiXCR on the RT-PCR reads and lists one entry per CDR3 protein. The sample yields roughly 700,000 distinct CDR3 sequences, roughly 14% seen once. Here the sequenced sample was PBMCs from blood, taken 14 to 15 days before vaccination. All receptors come from a man in his fifties or sixties who received an inactivated influenza vaccine.

This clonotype was counted a few times. The chain recombines TRBV20-1 with TRBJ2-5; TRBD1 aligns across 8 bases. Germline V gene data show CDR1 as DFQATT and CDR2 as SNEGSKA (reference sequence). The CDR3 is made up of 15 amino acids. V dropped 1 base and J dropped 5; count of bases not matched to a gene: 9. The DNA of the CDR3 is TGCAGTGCTAGAGTCCCAGGGGGCGATTTGGAGACCCAGTACTTC. Translation gives CSARVPGGDLETQYF.

The CDR3 DNA is TGCGCCAGCAGTGAGTTTCCCATTTATTTAACTGATGGCTACACCTTC. This translates into CASSEFPIYLTDGYTF. This chain joins TRBV10-2 and TRBJ1-2; no clear D. Germline values: CDR1 WSHSY, CDR2 SAAADI. The CDR3 length is 16 residues. V was clipped by 1 base and J by 6 bases, with 18 bases between them.

This sequence joins TRBV6-6 and TRBJ1-1; 9 positions agree with TRBD1. V shed 6 bases and J 4 bases; nucleotides not matched to a gene: 3. The CDR3 is 13 residues long. Germline CDR1 reads MNHNY; CDR2 reads SVGAGI (reference sequence). CDR3 amino acids: CASRQGARTEAFF. The DNA of the CDR3 is TGTGCCAGCAGACAGGGGGCCCGCACTGAAGCTTTCTTT.

Many counts were recorded for this clonotype. This rearrangement joins TRBV7-2 to TRBJ2-4, with a possible D match to TRBD1 (5 bases). The CDR3 sequence is 13 residues long. Trimming shortened V by 3 bases and J by 10 bases, and 13 bases separated the two germline ends. Germline-derived CDR1 and CDR2 are SGHTA and FQGNSA. CDR3: CASSFNQGEIQYF. CDR3 nucleotides: TGTGCCAGCAGCTTCAATCAGGGTGAAATTCAGTACTTC.

V and J are TRBV30 and TRBJ2-1, with TRBD2 matching 10 bases. This CDR3 spans 15 amino acids. Trimming took 1 base from V and 10 from J; bases not matched to a gene: 10. The V gene's germline CDR1 is GTSNPN and CDR2 SVGIG (reference sequence). CDR3 sequence (DNA): TGTGCCTGGAGTGGCCTAGCGGGAGATCGGGAAGAGCAGTTCTTC. This gives the protein CAWSGLAGDREEQFF.

This clonotype occurred a few times. The chain joins TRBV28 to TRBJ1-1; unclear D gene. Per the germline V gene, CDR1 is MDHEN and CDR2 is SYDVKM. The V end was cut by 3 bases, the J end by 4 bases, with 12 bases between. The CDR3 is 14 amino acids. The chain's CDR3 is CASSFFAQGTEAFF. CDR3 nucleotides: TGTGCCAGCAGTTTCTTTGCCCAAGGCACTGAAGCTTTCTTT.

The J gene is TRBJ2-7, the V gene TRBV29-1; 7 bases match TRBD1. V dropped 3 bases and J dropped 3; count of bases not matched to a gene: 5. The CDR3 extends over 13 amino acids. From germline, CDR1 is SQVTM and CDR2 ANQGSEA. For the CDR3, the DNA is TGCAGCGTTGAGGGAGACAGGGACTACGAGCAGTACTTC. Translated, it gives CSVEGDRDYEQYF.

This clonotype has a single count. The rearrangement uses TRBV7-9 and TRBJ2-1; 8 bases align to TRBD1. The CDR3 extends over 15 amino acids. Germline trimming cut 6 bases from V and 1 base from J; bases unmatched to any gene: 5. CDR1 SEHNR and CDR2 FQNEAQ come from the germline V gene (reference sequence). In DNA form, the CDR3 reads TGTGCCAGCAGACGTGGACAGGGTTCCTACAATGAGCAGTTCTTC. As protein: CASRRGQGSYNEQFF.

The CDR3 protein is CSARRGRVDEQFF. The CDR3 DNA is TGCAGTGCTAGACGCGGGAGGGTGGATGAGCAGTTCTTC. The chain is built from TRBV20-1 and TRBJ2-1, with 9 bases that match TRBD2. The germline gives CDR1 DFQATT, CDR2 SNEGSKA (reference sequence). The CDR3 runs to 13 residues. V was clipped by 2 bases and J by 8 bases; unmatched bases: 4.

The V gene is TRBV3-1, the J gene TRBJ2-2; 7 bases match TRBD1. CDR1 and CDR2 from the germline V gene are LGHDT and YNNKEL (reference sequence). This CDR3 comprises 16 residues. V lost 1 base, J lost 7 bases, and 9 bases stayed unmatched. CDR3 sequence (DNA): TGTGCCAGCAGCCAAGCCCTGACAGGGCGGAGCGGGGAGCTGTTTTTT. Its translation: CASSQALTGRSGELFF.

The chain links TRBV7-2 to TRBJ2-3, with D maybe TRBD1 (6 bases). This CDR3 is built from 13 residues. The V end lost 5 bases, the J end lost 9 bases, and 15 bases lay between the germline ends. Germline V gene lookup returns CDR1 SGHTA and CDR2 FQGNSA. The CDR3 spells CASSRSQGRTQYF. The CDR3 DNA sequence: TGTGCCAGCAGCAGATCACAGGGTCGGACGCAGTATTTT.

This clonotype was counted a few times. This chain links TRBV7-8 with TRBJ1-1; no clear D gene. This CDR3 is built from 14 residues. Looked up from germline, CDR1 is SGHVS and CDR2 is FQNEAQ. The ends were cut back, 4 bases at V and 5 bases at J, with 14 bases in the middle. The CDR3, as DNA: TGTGCCAGCAGCTCGGCCGGGAAGGTTACTGAAGCTTTCTTT. This translates into CASSSAGKVTEAFF.

The CDR3 spells CASSYTYRGNQPQHF. The CDR3 DNA sequence: TGTGCCAGCAGTTATACATACAGGGGGAATCAGCCCCAGCATTTT. This chain connects TRBV2 to TRBJ1-5, with 8 bases matching TRBD1. The germline CDR1 and CDR2 sequences are SNHLY and FYNNEI. The V and J ends lost 5 bases and 4 bases, in that order; junction bases with no gene match: 7. This CDR3 is built from 15 residues.

The V and J genes are TRBV5-1 and TRBJ1-5; D uncertain. Germline V CDR1 and CDR2: SGHRS, YFSETQ. Trimming removed 0 bases from V and 4 bases from J, with 11 bases in between. The CDR3 totals 15 residues. DNA for the CDR3: TGCGCCAGCAGCTTGGAGGCGGGGATAAATCAGCCCCAGCATTTT. This gives the protein CASSLEAGINQPQHF.

This clonotype was seen repeatedly, ten times or more. This sequence joins TRBV28 and TRBJ1-5, with D unclear. V gave up 6 bases and J gave up 3 bases, with 6 bases separating them. This CDR3 has 12 amino acids. Germline-derived CDR1 and CDR2 are MDHEN and SYDVKM. The CDR3 region has the DNA TGTGCCAGCAGGGGAAACAATCAGCCCCAGCATTTT. It codes for CASRGNNQPQHF.

V and J are TRBV5-1 and TRBJ2-5, with TRBD2 identical over 9 bases. With 1 base clipped from V and 4 bases from J, the junction kept 8 bases outside the gene matches. The CDR3 sequence is 16 residues long. Germline V gene lookup returns CDR1 SGHRS and CDR2 YFSETQ. The chain's CDR3 is CASSLSPSGTAETQYF. CDR3 DNA sequence: TGCGCCAGCAGCTTGTCACCTAGCGGGACTGCAGAGACCCAGTACTTC.

This clonotype has just a few counts. A read error may account for a junction end that differs from germline. The chain employs TRBV7-2 and TRBJ2-2; 9 nucleotides align to TRBD2. CDR1 SGHTA and CDR2 FQGNSA come from the germline V gene. The CDR3 length is 15 residues. The CDR3 nucleotides are TGTGCCAGCAGATTAGCGGGAGCGGTCACCGGGGAGCTGTTTTTT. This sequence encodes CASRLAGAVTGELFF.

This clonotype was seen more than once but under ten times. This chain uses TRBV7-2 with TRBJ2-2; perhaps D is TRBD1 or TRBD2 (5 bases each). This CDR3 comprises 14 residues. The germline V gene has CDR1 SGHTA and CDR2 FQGNSA. V lost 6 bases and J 7 bases, leaving 15 bases between the germline ends. CDR3 amino acids: CASRRPARGGELFF. The CDR3 coding sequence is TGTGCCAGCAGAAGACCAGCGAGGGGCGGGGAGCTGTTTTTT.

This clonotype was seen a few times. This chain uses TRBV11-2 with TRBJ2-1, with unresolved D. Trimming took off 4 bases at V and 5 bases at J, with 18 bases between the two ends. Germline loops: CDR1 SGHAT, CDR2 FQNNGV. CDR3 size: 16 residues. The CDR3 sequence is CASSSTRRHEDNEQFF. The CDR3 nucleotides read TGTGCCAGCAGCTCGACCCGTAGACACGAAGACAATGAGCAGTTCTTC.

This clonotype was seen a handful of times. The chain recombines TRBV7-9 with TRBJ1-4; possibly TRBD1 for D (6 bases). Germline CDR1 and CDR2: SEHNR and FQNEAQ (reference sequence). The CDR3 extends over 15 amino acids. The ends were cut back, 5 bases at V and 3 bases at J, with 13 bases in the middle. CDR3 sequence (DNA): TGTGCCAGCAGCCCTCGACAGGCATCTAATGAAAAACTGTTTTTT. This sequence encodes CASSPRQASNEKLFF.

In the case of this clonotype: One end of the junction is discordant with germline, which a read error may explain. The V gene is TRBV12-3 or TRBV12-4, the J gene TRBJ1-5; 7 bases fit TRBD1. This CDR3 is 15 amino acids long. The CDR3 DNA reads as TGTGCCAGCGGTTTGAGGGGGCCGGGCAATCAGCCCCAGCATTTT. Translation gives CASGLRGPGNQPQHF.

The chain couples TRBV12-3 or TRBV12-4 to TRBJ1-1; 9 bases line up with TRBD1. V lost 8 bases to trimming and J lost 9 bases; unmatched junction nucleotides: 4. The length of the CDR3 is 11 residues. CDR3: CASWGTGKAFF. The CDR3 nucleotides are TGTGCCAGCTGGGGGACAGGGAAAGCTTTCTTT.